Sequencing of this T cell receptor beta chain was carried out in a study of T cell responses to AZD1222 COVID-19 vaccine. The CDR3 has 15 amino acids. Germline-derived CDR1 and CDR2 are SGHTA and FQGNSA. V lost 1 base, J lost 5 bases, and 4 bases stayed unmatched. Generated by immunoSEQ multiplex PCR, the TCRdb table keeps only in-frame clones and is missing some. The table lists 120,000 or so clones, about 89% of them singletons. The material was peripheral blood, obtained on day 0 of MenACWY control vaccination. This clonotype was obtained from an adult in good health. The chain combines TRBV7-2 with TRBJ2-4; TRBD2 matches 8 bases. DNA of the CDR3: TGTGCCAGCAGCTTAGGAACGGGAGGGCAAAACATTCAGTACTTC. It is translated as CASSLGTGGQNIQYF.